The 23 T cell receptor beta chains presented below share a single source sample, sequenced in a study of spatial heterogeneity in lung cancer. Points from the study as a whole: In tumors, expanded intratumoral alpha and beta TCR counts tracked mutation counts.

What these receptors recognize is not known. Documented time point: sample taken at primary tumor resection. From the 5' RACE reads, TCRdb called clonotypes with MiXCR, one entry per CDR3 protein. The data contain 16,000 or so distinct CDR3 sequences, nearly 7% of them singletons. Sequencing was performed on lung tumor tissue, taken at surgery. These receptors all come from a female donor with early-stage non-small cell lung cancer.

This clonotype was counted at least ten times. The chain couples TRBV11-2 to TRBJ2-1; D is ambiguous. CDR1 is SGHAT and CDR2 is FQNNGV in the germline V gene. This CDR3 region has 12 residues. V shed 3 bases and J shed 5 bases, with 5 bases lying between them. Written as DNA, the CDR3 is TGTGCCAGCAGCTTTTTGGACAATGAGCAGTTCTTC. It is translated as CASSFLDNEQFF.

This clonotype was detected many times. The CDR3 DNA sequence: TGTGCCAGCAGCCAAGGGGACGGCCGTGAAGCTTTCTTT. Its translation: CASSQGDGREAFF. This chain connects TRBV14 to TRBJ1-1; weak D call: TRBD1 (5 bases). Germline loops: CDR1 SGHDN, CDR2 FVKESK. The CDR3 totals 13 residues. V was clipped by 1 base and J by 7 bases, with 10 bases between them.

In this sample, this clonotype turned up many times. V is TRBV5-1 and J is TRBJ2-5; no definite D call. This CDR3 is built from 14 residues. Germline-derived CDR1 and CDR2 are SGHRS and YFSETQ. Trimming removed 0 bases from V and 2 bases from J, with 8 bases in between. In DNA, the CDR3 is TGCGCCAGCAGCTTGGCGCAGCCGCAAGAGACCCAGTACTTC. It encodes CASSLAQPQETQYF.

This chain uses TRBV7-9 with TRBJ2-5; 7 positions agree with TRBD1. This CDR3 contains 14 residues. The germline V gene encodes CDR1 SEHNR and CDR2 FQNEAQ (reference sequence). The V gene end was trimmed by 3 bases and the J gene end by 5 bases; junction bases not matched to a gene: 6. The CDR3: CASSFDRVAETQYF. The CDR3 nucleotides read TGTGCCAGCAGCTTCGACAGGGTAGCTGAGACCCAGTACTTC.

This clonotype was seen a handful of times. The chain combines TRBV9 with TRBJ2-3; tentative D call: TRBD1 (7 bases). The CDR3 is 15 amino acids. Deletions cut 1 base from V and 1 base from J, with 10 bases between. Germline V gene sequence: CDR1 SGDLS, CDR2 YYNGEE. The CDR3 DNA sequence: TGTGCCAGCAGCGTACGGGGGACAGGCACAGATACGCAGTATTTT. It yields the protein CASSVRGTGTDTQYF. Filled out from reference TRBV9 and TRBJ2-3, the complete variable domain reads DSGVTQTPKHLITATGQRVTLRCSPRSGDLSVYWYQQSLDQGLQFLIQYYNGEERAKGNILERFSAQQFPDLHSELNLSSLELGDSALYFCASSVRGTGTDTQYFGPGTRLTVL.

This clonotype was found many times. The chain recombines TRBV18 with TRBJ2-5, with D uncertain. Trimming cost V 6 bases and J 2 bases, with 4 bases left between them. The CDR3 totals 11 residues. In germline, CDR1 is KGHSH, CDR2 LQKENI. The CDR3 nucleotides are TGTGCCAGCTCGCCGCAAGAGACCCAGTACTTC. Protein sequence: CASSPQETQYF.

The table lists this clonotype with many counts. The chain is built from TRBV29-1 and TRBJ2-1, with a possible D match to TRBD2 (6 bases). The V end was cut by 0 bases, the J end by 3 bases, with 18 bases between. The CDR3 sequence is 17 residues long. Germline V gives CDR1 SQVTM, CDR2 ANQGSEA. The CDR3 loop is CSVEEGLGDGRYNEQFF. The CDR3 DNA sequence: TGCAGCGTTGAAGAGGGACTGGGGGACGGGCGCTACAATGAGCAGTTCTTC.

This clonotype was detected many times. CDR3 coding DNA: TGTGCCAGCAGTTTAGGGACAGGGGATGGCTACACCTTC. The encoded protein is CASSLGTGDGYTF. This chain uses TRBV12-3 or TRBV12-4 with TRBJ1-2; TRBD1 agrees at 9 bases. CDR3 length equals 13 residues. V lost 1 base and J lost 6; bases outside the gene matches: 0.

The genes are TRBV5-1 and TRBJ2-1, with D perhaps matching TRBD2 (5 bases). Germline V gene sequence: CDR1 SGHRS, CDR2 YFSETQ. The CDR3 contains 16 residues. V lost 6 bases to trimming and J lost 5 bases, with 21 bases between them. The DNA for the CDR3 is TGCGCCAGCAAGGCTAGCAGCCCAGCTCCCCACAATGAGCAGTTCTTC. Protein sequence: CASKASSPAPHNEQFF.

This clonotype is medium-sized. CDR3: CASSEASGGSYEQYF. CDR3 nucleotide sequence: TGTGCCAGCAGTGAAGCTAGCGGGGGCTCCTACGAGCAGTACTTC. The V call is TRBV6-1, the J call TRBJ2-7, with TRBD2 identical over 9 bases. Germline V gives CDR1 MNHNS, CDR2 SASEGT. There are 15 residues in the CDR3. The V gene end was trimmed by 0 bases and the J gene end by 0 bases; junction bases not matched to a gene: 0.

This clonotype came up many times. The chain joins TRBV15 to TRBJ2-3; TRBD1 might be the D (7 bases). The germline CDR1 and CDR2 sequences are LNHNV and YYDKDF (reference sequence). Between the trimmed V and J ends, which lost 1 base and 1 base, there was a span of 9 bases. The CDR3 runs to 15 residues. CDR3 DNA sequence: TGTGCCACCAGCAGAGGCGGGACAGGCACAGATACGCAGTATTTT. Amino acids: CATSRGGTGTDTQYF. The whole variable domain, remainder taken from reference TRBV15 and TRBJ2-3, is DAMVIQNPRYQVTQFGKPVTLSCSQTLNHNVMYWYQQKSSQAPKLLFHYYDKDFNNEADTPDNFQSRRPNTSFCFLDIRSPGLGDTAMYLCATSRGGTGTDTQYFGPGTRLTVL.

This chain joins TRBV28 and TRBJ1-5; D gene uncertain. This CDR3 is 15 amino acids long. V was pared by 8 bases and J by 3 bases, with 17 bases between. The germline CDR1 and CDR2 sequences are MDHEN and SYDVKM. CDR3 in amino acids: CASLPGSGFNQPQHF. In DNA form, the CDR3 reads TGTGCCAGCCTCCCTGGTTCCGGATTCAATCAGCCCCAGCATTTT.

In its sample, this clonotype was seen many times. V gene TRBV6-5 combines with J gene TRBJ2-2; no definite D call. Germline V lookup: CDR1 MNHEY, CDR2 SVGAGI. V was pared by 10 bases and J by 4 bases, with 13 bases between. CDR3 length: 13 residues. CDR3 region: CATADPGTGELFF. In nucleotides, the CDR3 is TGTGCCACCGCAGACCCCGGCACCGGGGAGCTGTTTTTT.

This clonotype was observed many times. V gene TRBV5-5 combines with J gene TRBJ1-6; D might be TRBD1 (6 bases). CDR3 size: 15 residues. CDR1 is SGHKS, CDR2 YYEKEE, per germline (reference sequence). V lost 0 bases to trimming and J lost 8 bases, with 12 bases between them. CDR3 residues: CASSLEGGRDSPLHF. In DNA, the CDR3 is TGTGCCAGCAGCTTGGAAGGGGGACGGGATTCACCCCTCCACTTT.

The chain uses TRBV10-3 and TRBJ2-3; 8 bases are shared with TRBD1. CDR3 size: 15 residues. Germline lookup yields CDR1 ENHRY and CDR2 SYGVKD. After removal of 5 bases from V and 2 bases from J, the junction contained 6 bases not matched to a gene. Here the CDR3 reads CAISRTGTVTDTQYF. CDR3 nucleotide sequence: TGTGCCATCAGTCGGACAGGGACTGTCACAGATACGCAGTATTTT.

This clonotype was observed at least ten times. The rearrangement uses TRBV5-1 and TRBJ1-1; D not resolved. V was pared by 1 base and J by 1 base, with 8 bases between. The CDR3 is 14 residues long. Germline loops: CDR1 SGHRS, CDR2 YFSETQ. The CDR3 reads CASSLYGTNTEAFF. The DNA of the CDR3 is TGCGCCAGCAGCTTGTATGGCACGAACACTGAAGCTTTCTTT.

This clonotype was seen ten or more times. The V and J genes are TRBV7-2 and TRBJ2-7; tentative D call: TRBD1 (6 bases). Trimming cost V 5 bases and J 0 bases, with 14 bases left between them. Germline lookup yields CDR1 SGHTA and CDR2 FQGNSA. The CDR3 length is 15 residues. CDR3 sequence (DNA): TGTGCCAGCAGCCCCGGACAGTGGAGCTCCTACGAGCAGTACTTC. Translated: CASSPGQWSSYEQYF. The entire variable domain, with the rest obtained from reference TRBV7-2 and TRBJ2-7, is as follows: GAGVSQSPSNKVTEKGKDVELRCDPISGHTALYWYRQSLGQGLEFLIYFQGNSAPDKSGLPSDRFSAERTGGSVSTLTIQRTQQEDSAVYLCASSPGQWSSYEQYFGPGTRLTVT.

Ten or more counts support this clonotype. The chain joins TRBV7-2 to TRBJ2-4; TRBD1 matches at 7 bases. Looked up from germline, CDR1 is SGHTA and CDR2 is FQGNSA. The CDR3 runs 16 residues. The trim removed 1 base at V and 3 bases at J, leaving 6 bases unmatched. For the CDR3, the DNA is TGTGCCAGCAGCTTAGTGGGAACAGGGGTCAAAAACATTCAGTACTTC. Amino acids: CASSLVGTGVKNIQYF.

This clonotype was seen ten or more times. The CDR3 DNA is TGTGCCAGCAGCCAAAGACGTGGCAATCAGCCCCAGCATTTT. Its protein product is CASSQRRGNQPQHF. This rearrangement joins TRBV7-2 to TRBJ1-5; no definite D call. The CDR3 runs 14 residues. The germline CDR1 and CDR2 sequences are SGHTA and FQGNSA. V dropped 5 bases and J dropped 2 bases, with 10 bases sitting between them.

This clonotype rates as medium-sized. The chain combines TRBV4-3 with TRBJ1-5, with D perhaps TRBD1 (6 bases). The CDR3 sequence is 16 residues long. The germline V gene has CDR1 LGHNA and CDR2 YSLEER. V shed 0 bases and J shed 6 bases, with 15 bases lying between them. The CDR3 coding sequence is TGCGCCAGCAGCCAAGATACAGAGGGGGGGGCTCAGCCCCAGCATTTT. Protein sequence: CASSQDTEGGAQPQHF.

This clonotype has a handful of counts. J is TRBJ1-5 and V is TRBV20-1; possibly TRBD1 for D (5 bases). This CDR3 has 13 amino acids. V was clipped by 7 bases and J by 7 bases, with 17 bases between them. Germline CDR1 and CDR2: DFQATT and SNEGSKA (reference sequence). This CDR3 is CSVGRAVDQPQHF. CDR3 DNA sequence: TGCAGTGTAGGCAGGGCCGTAGACCAGCCCCAGCATTTT.

In its sample, this clonotype was seen many times. The chain carries TRBV7-8 and TRBJ2-5; TRBD2 matches 9 bases. CDR3 length: 13 residues. CDR1 is SGHVS, CDR2 FQNEAQ, per germline. Trimming cost V 2 bases and J 14 bases; bases outside gene matches: 9. The DNA for the CDR3 is TGTGCCAGCAGCTTAAGTCTAGCGGGACTAGCATACTTC. This codes for CASSLSLAGLAYF.

Only a few counts were recorded for this clonotype. The CDR3 coding sequence is TGTGCCTGGAGTGTACGGAGGGGGCTGGGCTACACCTTC. This gives the protein CAWSVRRGLGYTF. This chain uses TRBV30 with TRBJ1-2; 7 bases fit TRBD1. There are 13 residues in the CDR3. CDR1 is GTSNPN, CDR2 SVGIG, per germline (reference sequence). V shed 0 bases and J 8 bases; nucleotides not matched to a gene: 6.